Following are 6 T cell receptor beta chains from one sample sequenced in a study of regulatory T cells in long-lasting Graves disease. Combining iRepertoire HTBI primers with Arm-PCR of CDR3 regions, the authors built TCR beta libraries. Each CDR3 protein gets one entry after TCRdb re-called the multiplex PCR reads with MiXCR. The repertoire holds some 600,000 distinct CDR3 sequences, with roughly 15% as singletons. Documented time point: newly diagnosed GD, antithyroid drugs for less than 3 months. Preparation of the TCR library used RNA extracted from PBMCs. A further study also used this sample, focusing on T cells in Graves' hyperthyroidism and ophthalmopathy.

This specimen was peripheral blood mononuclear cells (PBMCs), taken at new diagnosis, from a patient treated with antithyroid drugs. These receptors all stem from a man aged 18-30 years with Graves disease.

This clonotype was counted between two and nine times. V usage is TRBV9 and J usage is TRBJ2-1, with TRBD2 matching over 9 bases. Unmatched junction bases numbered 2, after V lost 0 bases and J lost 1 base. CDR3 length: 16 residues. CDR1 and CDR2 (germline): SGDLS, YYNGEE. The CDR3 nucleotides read TGTGCCAGCAGCGTAGGTAGCGGGAGATCCTACAATGAGCAGTTCTTC. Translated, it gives CASSVGSGRSYNEQFF.

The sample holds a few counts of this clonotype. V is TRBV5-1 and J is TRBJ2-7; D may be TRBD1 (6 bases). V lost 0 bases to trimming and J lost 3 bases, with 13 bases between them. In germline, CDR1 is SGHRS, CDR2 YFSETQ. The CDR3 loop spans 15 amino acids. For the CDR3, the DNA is TGCGCCAGCAGCTTGGGAGAGGACAGCTACTACGAGCAGTACTTC. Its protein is CASSLGEDSYYEQYF.

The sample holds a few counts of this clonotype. The CDR3 region has the DNA TGTGCCAGCAGCTTAGCTGTGACAGGCTACGAGCAGTACTTC. This encodes CASSLAVTGYEQYF. V gene TRBV7-9 combines with J gene TRBJ2-7; maybe TRBD1 (6 bases). Trimming removed 0 bases at V and 3 bases at J, with 9 bases between. This CDR3 region has 14 residues. Germline CDR1 SEHNR, CDR2 FQNEAQ (reference sequence).

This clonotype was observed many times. The CDR3 reads CATLSAHTGLVVNEQFF. CDR3 in DNA: TGTGCCACCCTATCTGCCCACACCGGACTAGTTGTAAATGAGCAGTTCTTC. The chain couples TRBV2 to TRBJ2-1; TRBD2 matches at 7 bases. V lost 10 bases and J lost 7; bases outside the gene matches: 22. The CDR3 consists of 17 residues. The germline V gene encodes CDR1 SNHLY and CDR2 FYNNEI. Full variable domain (outside the CDR3, taken from reference TRBV2 and TRBJ2-1): EPEVTQTPSHQVTQMGQEVILRCVPISNHLYFYWYRQILGQKVEFLVSFYNNEISEKSEIFDDQFSVERPDGSNFTLKIRSTKLEDSAMYFCATLSAHTGLVVNEQFFGPGTRLTVL.

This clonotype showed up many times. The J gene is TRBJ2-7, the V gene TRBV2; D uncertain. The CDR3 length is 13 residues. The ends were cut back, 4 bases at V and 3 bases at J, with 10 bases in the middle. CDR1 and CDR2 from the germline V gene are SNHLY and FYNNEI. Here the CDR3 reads CASSVQEGYEQYF. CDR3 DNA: TGTGCCAGCAGTGTACAAGAAGGCTACGAGCAGTACTTC.

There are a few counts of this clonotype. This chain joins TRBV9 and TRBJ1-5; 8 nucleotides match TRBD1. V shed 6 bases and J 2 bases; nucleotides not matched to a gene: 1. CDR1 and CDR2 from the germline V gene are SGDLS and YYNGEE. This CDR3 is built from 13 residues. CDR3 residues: CASKTGGNQPQHF. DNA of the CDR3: TGTGCCAGCAAGACAGGGGGCAATCAGCCCCAGCATTTT.